This TCR beta chain emerged from a study of patients and donors after allogeneic stem cell transplantation. TCRdb processed the RT-PCR reads anew with MiXCR; each CDR3 protein has one entry. The data hold about 400,000 distinct CDR3 sequences, with around 15% observed a single time. Germline loops: CDR1 SGHDT, CDR2 YYEEEE. V shed 4 bases and J 5 bases; nucleotides not matched to a gene: 7. The CDR3 spans 14 residues. Input material: blood, either unsorted or a sorted T cell fraction (not recorded which). The source of this sequence is a human donor who was either an allogeneic HSCT recipient or a stem cell or donor lymphocyte infusion donor (not recorded which). It is not recorded whose cells these are; they may come from a transplant donor. The V call is TRBV5-6, the J call TRBJ1-2; 8 bases fit TRBD1. In DNA, the CDR3 is TGTGCCAGCAGCCAAGGACAGGGCCTATATGGCTACACCTTC. This encodes CASSQGQGLYGYTF.